This TCR beta chain derives from a study of cytomegalovirus exposure and HLA in healthy donors. General study results and limits: Most subjects' HLA-A and HLA-B alleles were reportedly predicted from TCR beta sequences. TCR association rates varied by HLA locus in a later analysis, with DRB1 highest and HLA-C lowest.

This clone is a singleton in its sample. What it binds is unknown. Both 60 Vbeta primers and 13 Jbeta primers went into the PCR. Using immunoSEQ multiplex PCR, the repertoire was profiled, and TCRdb retains in-frame clones only, with some absent. The data show about 180,000 clones, about 72% seen once. Trimming removed 1 base at V and 6 bases at J, with 13 bases between. This CDR3 has 15 amino acids. In germline, CDR1 is LGHNA, CDR2 YSLEER. The material sequenced was PBMCs. The chain employs TRBV4-3 and TRBJ1-5; D not certain. This sequence originates from a human donor in good health. CDR3: CASSQGGRATQPQHF. CDR3 coding DNA: TGCGCCAGCAGCCAAGGCGGGAGGGCCACTCAGCCCCAGCATTTT.